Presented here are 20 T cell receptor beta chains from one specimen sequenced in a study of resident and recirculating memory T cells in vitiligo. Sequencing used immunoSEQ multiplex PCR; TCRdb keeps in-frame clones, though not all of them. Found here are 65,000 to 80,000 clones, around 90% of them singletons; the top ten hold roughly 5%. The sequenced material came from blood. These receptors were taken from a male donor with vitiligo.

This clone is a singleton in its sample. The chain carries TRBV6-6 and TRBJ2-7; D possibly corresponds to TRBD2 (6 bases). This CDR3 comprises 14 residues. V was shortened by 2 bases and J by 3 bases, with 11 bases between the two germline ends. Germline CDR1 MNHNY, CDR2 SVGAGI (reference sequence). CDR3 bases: TGTGCCAGCAGTTACGCGGGGCAGGGCTACGAGCAGTACTTC. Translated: CASSYAGQGYEQYF.

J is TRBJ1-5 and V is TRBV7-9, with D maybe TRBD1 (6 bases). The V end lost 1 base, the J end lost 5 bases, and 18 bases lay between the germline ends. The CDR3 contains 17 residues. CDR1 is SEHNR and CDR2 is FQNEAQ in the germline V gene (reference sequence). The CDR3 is CASSLGGPPGEDQPQHF. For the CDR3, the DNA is TGTGCCAGCAGCTTAGGTGGACCGCCAGGGGAAGATCAGCCCCAGCATTTT.

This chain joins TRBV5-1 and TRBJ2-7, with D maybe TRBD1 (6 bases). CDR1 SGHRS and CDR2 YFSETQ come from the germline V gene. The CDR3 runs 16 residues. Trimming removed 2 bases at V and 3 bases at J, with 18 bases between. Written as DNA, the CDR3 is TGCGCCAGCAGCTTTTTAGGGAAGGGGGACCACTACGAGCAGTACTTC. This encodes CASSFLGKGDHYEQYF.

CDR3: CASSSPGQGARANQPQHF. The CDR3 nucleotides are TGTGCCAGCAGTTCACCGGGACAGGGGGCGCGAGCAAATCAGCCCCAGCATTTT. The chain has TRBV28 and TRBJ1-5, with 12 bases identical to TRBD1. CDR3 length equals 18 residues. Germline trimming cut 4 bases from V and 4 bases from J; bases unmatched to any gene: 11. Germline V CDR1 and CDR2: MDHEN, SYDVKM.

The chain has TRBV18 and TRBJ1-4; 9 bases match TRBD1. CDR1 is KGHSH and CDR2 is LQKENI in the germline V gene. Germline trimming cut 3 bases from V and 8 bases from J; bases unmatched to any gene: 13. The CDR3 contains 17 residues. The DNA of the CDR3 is TGTGCCAGCTCACCTTCCTCCCCCGGGACAGGGCCGGAAAAACTGTTTTTT. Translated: CASSPSSPGTGPEKLFF.

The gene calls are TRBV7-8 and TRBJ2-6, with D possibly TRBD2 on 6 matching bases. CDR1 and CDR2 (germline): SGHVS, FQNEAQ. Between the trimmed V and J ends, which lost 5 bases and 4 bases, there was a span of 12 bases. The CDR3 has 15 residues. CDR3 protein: CASSVGLPGANVLTF. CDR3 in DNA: TGTGCCAGCAGCGTGGGACTCCCCGGGGCCAACGTCCTGACTTTC. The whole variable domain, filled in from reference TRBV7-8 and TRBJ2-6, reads GAGVSQSPRYKVAKRGQDVALRCDPISGHVSLFWYQQALGQGPEFLTYFQNEAQLDKSGLPSDRFFAERPEGSVSTLKIQRTQQEDSAVYLCASSVGLPGANVLTFGAGSRLTVL.

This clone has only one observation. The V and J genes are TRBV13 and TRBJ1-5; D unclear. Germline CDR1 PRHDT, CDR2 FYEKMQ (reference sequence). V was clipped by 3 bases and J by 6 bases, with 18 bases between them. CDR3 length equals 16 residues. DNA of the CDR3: TGTGCCAGCAGCTTTCCGACTTCGGGGAGGATTCAGCCCCAGCATTTT. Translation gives CASSFPTSGRIQPQHF. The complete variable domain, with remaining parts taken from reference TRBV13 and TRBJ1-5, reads AAGVIQSPRHLIKEKRETATLKCYPIPRHDTVYWYQQGPGQDPQFLISFYEKMQSDKGSIPDRFSAQQFSDYHSELNMSSLELGDSALYFCASSFPTSGRIQPQHFGDGTRLSIL.

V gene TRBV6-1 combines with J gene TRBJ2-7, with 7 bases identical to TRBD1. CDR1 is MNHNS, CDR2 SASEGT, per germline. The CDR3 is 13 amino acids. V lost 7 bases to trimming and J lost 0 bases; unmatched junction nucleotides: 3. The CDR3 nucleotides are TGTGCCAGCACAGGGACAGTCTCCTACGAGCAGTACTTC. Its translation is CASTGTVSYEQYF.

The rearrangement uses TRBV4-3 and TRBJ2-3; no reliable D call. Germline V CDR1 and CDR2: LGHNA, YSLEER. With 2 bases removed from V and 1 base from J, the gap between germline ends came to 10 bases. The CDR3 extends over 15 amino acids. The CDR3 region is CASSQSDGGTDTQYF. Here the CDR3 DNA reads TGCGCCAGCAGCCAAAGCGACGGAGGCACAGATACGCAGTATTTT.

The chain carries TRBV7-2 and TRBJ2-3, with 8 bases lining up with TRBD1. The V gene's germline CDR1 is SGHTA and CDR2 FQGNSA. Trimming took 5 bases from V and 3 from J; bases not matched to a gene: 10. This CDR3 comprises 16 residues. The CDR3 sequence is CASSTRTGSRTDTQYF. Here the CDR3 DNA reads TGTGCCAGCAGCACCCGGACAGGGTCAAGAACAGATACGCAGTATTTT.

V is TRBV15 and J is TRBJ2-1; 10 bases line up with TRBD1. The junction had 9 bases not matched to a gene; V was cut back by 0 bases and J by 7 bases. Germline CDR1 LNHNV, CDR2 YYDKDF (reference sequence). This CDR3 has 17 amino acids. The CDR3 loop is CATSREPGTGVNNEQFF. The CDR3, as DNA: TGTGCCACCAGCAGAGAACCCGGGACAGGGGTAAATAATGAGCAGTTCTTC.

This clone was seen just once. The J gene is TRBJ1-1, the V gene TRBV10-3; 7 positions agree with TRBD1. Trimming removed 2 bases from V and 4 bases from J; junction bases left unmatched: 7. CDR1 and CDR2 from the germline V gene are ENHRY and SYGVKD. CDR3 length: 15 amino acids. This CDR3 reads CAISEAPYRGTEAFF. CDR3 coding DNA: TGTGCCATCAGTGAGGCTCCTTACAGGGGCACTGAAGCTTTCTTT.

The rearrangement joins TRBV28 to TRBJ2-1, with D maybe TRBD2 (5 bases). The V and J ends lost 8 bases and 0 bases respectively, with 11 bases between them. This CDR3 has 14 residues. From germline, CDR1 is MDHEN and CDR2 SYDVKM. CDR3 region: CASGEYLSYNEQFF. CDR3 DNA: TGTGCCAGCGGGGAGTACCTCTCCTACAATGAGCAGTTCTTC.

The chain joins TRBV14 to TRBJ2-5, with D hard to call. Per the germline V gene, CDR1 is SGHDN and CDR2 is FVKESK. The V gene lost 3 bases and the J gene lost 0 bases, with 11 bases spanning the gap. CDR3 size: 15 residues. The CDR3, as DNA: TGTGCCAGCAGCCATTTTGAGTGGTACCAAGAGACCCAGTACTTC. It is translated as CASSHFEWYQETQYF. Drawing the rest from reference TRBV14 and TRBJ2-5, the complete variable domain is EAGVTQFPSHSVIEKGQTVTLRCDPISGHDNLYWYRRVMGKEIKFLLHFVKESKQDESGMPNNRFLAERTGGTYSTLKVQPAELEDSGVYFCASSHFEWYQETQYFGPGTRLLVL.

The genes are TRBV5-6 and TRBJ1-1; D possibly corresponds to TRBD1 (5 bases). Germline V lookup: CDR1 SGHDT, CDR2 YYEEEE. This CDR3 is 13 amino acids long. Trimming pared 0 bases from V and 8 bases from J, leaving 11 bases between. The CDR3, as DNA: TGTGCCAGCAGCTTGGCCCTGACAGACGAAGCTTTCTTT. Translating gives CASSLALTDEAFF.

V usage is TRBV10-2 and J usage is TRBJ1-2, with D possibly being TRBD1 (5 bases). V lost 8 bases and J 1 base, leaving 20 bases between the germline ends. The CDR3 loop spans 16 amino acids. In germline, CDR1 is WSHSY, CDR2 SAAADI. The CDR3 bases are TGCGCCAGCTGGGGGGTCACCACCCAGGGTAACTATGGCTACACCTTC. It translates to CASWGVTTQGNYGYTF.

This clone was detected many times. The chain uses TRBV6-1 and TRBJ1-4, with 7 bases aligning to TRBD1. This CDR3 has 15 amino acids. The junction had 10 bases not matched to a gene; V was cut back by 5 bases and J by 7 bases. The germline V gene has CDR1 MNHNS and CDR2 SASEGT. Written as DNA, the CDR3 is TGTGCCAGCAGTCAGGTCCCGGGACAGTTTGAAAAACTGTTTTTT. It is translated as CASSQVPGQFEKLFF.

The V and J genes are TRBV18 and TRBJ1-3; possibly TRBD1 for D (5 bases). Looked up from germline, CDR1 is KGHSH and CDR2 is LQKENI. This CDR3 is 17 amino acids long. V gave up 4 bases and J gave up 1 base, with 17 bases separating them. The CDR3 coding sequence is TGTGCCAGCTCACTTACGACAGTGGCCTATTCTGGAAACACCATATATTTT. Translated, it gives CASSLTTVAYSGNTIYF.

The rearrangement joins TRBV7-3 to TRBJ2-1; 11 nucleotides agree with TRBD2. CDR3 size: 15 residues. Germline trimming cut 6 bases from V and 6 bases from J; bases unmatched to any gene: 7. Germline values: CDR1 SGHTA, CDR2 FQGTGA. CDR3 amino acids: CASRRLAGMSNEQFF. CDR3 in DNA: TGTGCCAGCAGACGACTAGCGGGAATGAGCAATGAGCAGTTCTTC.

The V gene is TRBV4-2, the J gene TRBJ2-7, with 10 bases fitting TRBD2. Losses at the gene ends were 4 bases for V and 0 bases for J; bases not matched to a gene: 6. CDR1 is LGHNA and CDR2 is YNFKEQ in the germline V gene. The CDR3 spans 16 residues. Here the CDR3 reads CASSPQTSGYSYEQYF. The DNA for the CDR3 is TGTGCCAGCAGCCCCCAGACTAGCGGGTACTCCTACGAGCAGTACTTC.